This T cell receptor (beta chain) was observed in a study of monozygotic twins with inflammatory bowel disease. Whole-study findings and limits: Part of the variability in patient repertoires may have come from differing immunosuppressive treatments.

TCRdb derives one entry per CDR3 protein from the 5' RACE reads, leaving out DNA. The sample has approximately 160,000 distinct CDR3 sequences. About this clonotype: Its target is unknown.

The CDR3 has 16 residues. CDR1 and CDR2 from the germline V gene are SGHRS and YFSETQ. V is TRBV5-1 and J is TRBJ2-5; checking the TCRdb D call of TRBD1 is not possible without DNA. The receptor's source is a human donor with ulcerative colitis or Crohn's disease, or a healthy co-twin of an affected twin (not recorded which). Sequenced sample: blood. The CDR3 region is CASSSTGEFRRETQYF.